The rows below give T cell receptor beta chains drawn from one sample of a study of blood T cell repertoires in COVID-19. Using immunoSEQ multiplex PCR, the repertoire was profiled, and TCRdb retains in-frame clones only, with some absent. The repertoire has around 250,000 clones, approximately 90% of them found once; the top ten carry approximately 1.3%. Material for sequencing was PBMCs or T cells enriched from blood (not recorded which). Receptor source: a human donor in a cohort exposed to, infected with or recovered from COVID-19 (not recorded which). The donor label of this sample is uncertain. CDR3s include the opening cysteine and the closing phenylalanine or tryptophan. Fields, in order: D gene, clone size, V gene, J gene, CDR3 DNA, CDR3 protein. A D gene is named only where the DNA matches it firmly. For some rows the clone size is stated as once, few or many, or as a class when expanded; others skip it.

d_gene: TRBD1
abundance: -
v_gene: TRBV5-4
j_gene: TRBJ1-2
CDR3nt: TGTGCCAGCAGCTTGGGCCCAGGGGGCCTATTAGGCTATGGCTACACCTTC
CDR3aa: CASSLGPGGLLGYGYTF

d_gene: TRBD1
abundance: -
v_gene: TRBV6-5
j_gene: TRBJ1-2
CDR3nt: TGTGCCAGCAGTTACTCAGGGGGCAACTATGGCTACACCTTC
CDR3aa: CASSYSGGNYGYTF

d_gene: TRBD2
abundance: -
v_gene: TRBV11-2
j_gene: TRBJ2-3
CDR3nt: TGTGCCAGCAGCTTAGTGGGCGGGGGGGCAGATACGCAGTATTTT
CDR3aa: CASSLVGGGADTQYF

d_gene: -
abundance: -
v_gene: TRBV7-2
j_gene: TRBJ1-6
CDR3nt: TGTGCCAGCAGCTCTCACAGCTCCTTGGGTTCACCCCTCCACTTT
CDR3aa: CASSSHSSLGSPLHF

d_gene: -
abundance: -
v_gene: TRBV10-2
j_gene: TRBJ1-1
CDR3nt: TGCGCCAGCAGTGCTCTGGGCAGGGCGAACACTGAAGCTTTCTTT
CDR3aa: CASSALGRANTEAFF

d_gene: -
abundance: -
v_gene: TRBV19
j_gene: TRBJ1-2
CDR3nt: TGTGCCAGTAGTGAGCAGGGCGCTAAGGGCTACACCTTC
CDR3aa: CASSEQGAKGYTF

d_gene: TRBD1
abundance: once
v_gene: TRBV13
j_gene: TRBJ1-6
CDR3nt: TGTGCCAGCAGCACTGGTGGAGGGGGCTTCGGGTCACCCCTCCACTTT
CDR3aa: CASSTGGGGFGSPLHF

d_gene: TRBD2
abundance: -
v_gene: TRBV5-1
j_gene: TRBJ2-5
CDR3nt: TGCGCCAGCAGCTCGGGACTAATGGAGACCCAGTACTTC
CDR3aa: CASSSGLMETQYF

d_gene: TRBD2
abundance: -
v_gene: TRBV7-2
j_gene: TRBJ2-5
CDR3nt: TGTGCCAGCAGTTCAATGAGGAGCGGGGGGGCCGGAGAGACCCAGTACTTC
CDR3aa: CASSSMRSGGAGETQYF

d_gene: -
abundance: -
v_gene: TRBV5-1
j_gene: TRBJ1-1
CDR3nt: TGCGCCAGCAGCCGAACAGGGCTCACTGAAGCTTTCTTT
CDR3aa: CASSRTGLTEAFF

d_gene: -
abundance: -
v_gene: TRBV6-2/TRBV6-3
j_gene: TRBJ2-1
CDR3nt: TGTGCCAGCAGTCAGACAGACCGAGTTTCCTACAATGAGCAGTTCTTC
CDR3aa: CASSQTDRVSYNEQFF

d_gene: TRBD2
abundance: -
v_gene: TRBV25-1
j_gene: TRBJ2-2
CDR3nt: TGTGCCAGCAGTGTGACTAGCGGGAAGTCGGGTACCGGGGAGCTGTTTTTT
CDR3aa: CASSVTSGKSGTGELFF

d_gene: TRBD1
abundance: -
v_gene: TRBV6-5
j_gene: TRBJ1-2
CDR3nt: TGTGCCAGCTCAGGGGGGTCCGGAGGCTACACCTTC
CDR3aa: CASSGGSGGYTF

d_gene: TRBD1
abundance: -
v_gene: TRBV5-6
j_gene: TRBJ1-2
CDR3nt: TGTGCCAGCAGCTTGAAAGGGACAGTGGGATATGGCTACACCTTC
CDR3aa: CASSLKGTVGYGYTF

d_gene: -
abundance: -
v_gene: TRBV5-1
j_gene: TRBJ1-3
CDR3nt: TGCGCCAGCAGCTTGCCCAGGGACTCTGGAAACACCATATATTTT
CDR3aa: CASSLPRDSGNTIYF

d_gene: TRBD1
abundance: few
v_gene: TRBV4-1
j_gene: TRBJ1-5
CDR3nt: TGCGCCAGCAGCCCTGGGCTCCGGGACAGAAGGGTAATGGATCAGCCCCAGCATTTT
CDR3aa: CASSPGLRDRRVMDQPQHF

d_gene: TRBD1
abundance: -
v_gene: TRBV10-3
j_gene: TRBJ1-4
CDR3nt: TGTGCCATCAGTGACTGGGGACAGGGCGGGGAAAAACTGTTTTTT
CDR3aa: CAISDWGQGGEKLFF

d_gene: -
abundance: -
v_gene: TRBV7-2
j_gene: TRBJ1-2
CDR3nt: TGTGCCAGCAGCTTAGCGTCAGGGGACTATGGCTACACCTTC
CDR3aa: CASSLASGDYGYTF

d_gene: -
abundance: -
v_gene: TRBV18
j_gene: TRBJ2-3
CDR3nt: TGTGCCAGCTCACCAGATTTGGAGATGGCGCAGTATTTT
CDR3aa: CASSPDLEMAQYF

d_gene: TRBD1
abundance: -
v_gene: TRBV7-9
j_gene: TRBJ1-2
CDR3nt: TGTGCCAGCAGCGACACAGGGGCAGGGTTTTTCTATGGCTACACCTTC
CDR3aa: CASSDTGAGFFYGYTF

d_gene: -
abundance: once
v_gene: TRBV5-1
j_gene: TRBJ1-4
CDR3nt: TGCGCCAGCAGCTTAGGACAGCAGGAAAAACTGTTTTTT
CDR3aa: CASSLGQQEKLFF

d_gene: -
abundance: -
v_gene: TRBV3-1/TRBV3-2
j_gene: TRBJ1-5
CDR3nt: TGTGCCAGCAGCACAGATACCACAGTGCAGCCCCAGCATTTT
CDR3aa: CASSTDTTVQPQHF

d_gene: -
abundance: -
v_gene: TRBV30
j_gene: TRBJ2-3
CDR3nt: TGTGCCTGGACCAGCGGAATCACAGATACGCAGTATTTT
CDR3aa: CAWTSGITDTQYF

d_gene: TRBD1
abundance: -
v_gene: TRBV19
j_gene: TRBJ1-5
CDR3nt: TGTGCCAGTAGTATGGGACAGAGCTTCAATCAGCCCCAGCATTTT
CDR3aa: CASSMGQSFNQPQHF

d_gene: -
abundance: -
v_gene: TRBV27
j_gene: TRBJ1-4
CDR3nt: TGTGCCAGCAGTCTAAGCCCTGCAACTAATGAAAAACTGTTTTTT
CDR3aa: CASSLSPATNEKLFF

d_gene: -
abundance: -
v_gene: TRBV6-6
j_gene: TRBJ1-1
CDR3nt: TGTGCCAGCAGTTCGGGGGGCGCGCACACTGAAGCTTTCTTT
CDR3aa: CASSSGGAHTEAFF

d_gene: TRBD2
abundance: -
v_gene: TRBV9
j_gene: TRBJ2-7
CDR3nt: TGTGCCAGCAGCGTTGGACTAGCGGGGGCCTACGAGCAGTACTTC
CDR3aa: CASSVGLAGAYEQYF